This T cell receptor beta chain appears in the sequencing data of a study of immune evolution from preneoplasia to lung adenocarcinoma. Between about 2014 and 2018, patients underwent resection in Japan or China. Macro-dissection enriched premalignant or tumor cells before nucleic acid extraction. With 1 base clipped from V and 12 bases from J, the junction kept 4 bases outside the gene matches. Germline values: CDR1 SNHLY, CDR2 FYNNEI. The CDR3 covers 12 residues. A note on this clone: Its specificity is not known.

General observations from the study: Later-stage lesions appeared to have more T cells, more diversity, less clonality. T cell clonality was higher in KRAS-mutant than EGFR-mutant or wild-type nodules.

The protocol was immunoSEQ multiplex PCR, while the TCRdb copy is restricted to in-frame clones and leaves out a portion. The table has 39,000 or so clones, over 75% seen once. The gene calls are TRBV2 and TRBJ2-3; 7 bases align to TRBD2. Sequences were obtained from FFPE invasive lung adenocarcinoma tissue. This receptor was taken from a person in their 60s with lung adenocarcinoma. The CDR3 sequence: CASSEGAGVQYF. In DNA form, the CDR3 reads TGTGCCAGCAGTGAAGGGGCGGGAGTACAGTATTTT.